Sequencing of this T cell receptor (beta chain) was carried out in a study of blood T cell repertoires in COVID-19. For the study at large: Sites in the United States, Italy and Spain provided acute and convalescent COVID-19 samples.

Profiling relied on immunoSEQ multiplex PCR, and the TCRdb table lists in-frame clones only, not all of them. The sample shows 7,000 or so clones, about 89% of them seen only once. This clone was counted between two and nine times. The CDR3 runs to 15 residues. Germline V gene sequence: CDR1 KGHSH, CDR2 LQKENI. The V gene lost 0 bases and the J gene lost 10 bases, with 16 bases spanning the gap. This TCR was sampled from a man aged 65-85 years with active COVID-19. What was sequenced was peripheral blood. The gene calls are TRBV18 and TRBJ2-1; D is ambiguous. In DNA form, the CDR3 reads TGTGCCAGCTCACCACCGTTGTCCAATTTGGGCGAGCAGTTCTTC. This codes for CASSPPLSNLGEQFF.